The 19 T cell receptor beta chains listed next were all sequenced from one sample in a study of monozygotic twins with inflammatory bowel disease. TCRdb reprocessed the 5' RACE reads, with one entry per CDR3 protein and no DNA. This table holds 200,000 to 250,000 distinct CDR3 sequences. What was sequenced was blood. The receptor source for this set is a human donor with ulcerative colitis or Crohn's disease, or a healthy co-twin of an affected twin (not recorded which).

The chain links TRBV9 to TRBJ2-5; the TCRdb D gene call, TRBD2, has no DNA to confirm it. CDR1 and CDR2 from the germline V gene are SGDLS and YYNGEE. The CDR3 length is 16 residues. The CDR3 protein is CASSVGLAEGQETQYF.

This rearrangement joins TRBV29-1 to TRBJ2-1; the TCRdb D gene call, TRBD2, has no DNA to confirm it. The germline V gene encodes CDR1 SQVTM and CDR2 ANQGSEA. The CDR3 contains 16 residues. CDR3 sequence reads: CSVEDRLAGGYNEQFF.

The gene calls are TRBV12-3 or TRBV12-4 and TRBJ2-3; TCRdb selects TRBD1, and the lack of DNA leaves this call unchecked. This CDR3 is 14 amino acids long. The CDR3 region is CASSPSRVRDTQYF.

The CDR3: CASSMGLAGGRDTQYF. The rearrangement uses TRBV7-3 and TRBJ2-3; TCRdb calls TRBD2, which cannot be checked without DNA. From germline, CDR1 is SGHTA and CDR2 FQGTGA. The CDR3 is 16 residues long.

V gene TRBV5-1 combines with J gene TRBJ2-4; lacking DNA, the TRBD2 call made by TCRdb goes unchecked. CDR3 length equals 14 residues. From germline, CDR1 is SGHRS and CDR2 YFSETQ. This CDR3 reads CASSPGSPQNIQYF.

This chain uses TRBV29-1 with TRBJ2-7. The CDR3 is made up of 11 amino acids. In germline, CDR1 is SQVTM, CDR2 ANQGSEA. The CDR3 spells CSVGGFNEQYF.

The rearrangement uses TRBV15 and TRBJ2-7; there is no DNA to check the TCRdb D call of TRBD2. This CDR3 contains 15 residues. Per the germline V gene, CDR1 is LNHNV and CDR2 is YYDKDF (reference sequence). The CDR3 sequence: CATSTAGGGLDEQYF.

The gene calls are TRBV5-1 and TRBJ1-3. CDR3 length: 16 residues. Germline V gene data show CDR1 as SGHRS and CDR2 as YFSETQ. This chain's CDR3 is CASSLDGQISGNTIYF.

CDR3 loop: CATTRIMNTEAFF. The chain couples TRBV6-2 or TRBV6-3 to TRBJ1-1. CDR3 length: 13 amino acids. Germline lookup yields CDR1 MNHEY and CDR2 SVGEGT.

The rearrangement uses TRBV9 and TRBJ2-7; TCRdb proposes TRBD2, but this gene call is untestable without DNA. The length of the CDR3 is 14 residues. Germline lookup yields CDR1 SGDLS and CDR2 YYNGEE. The CDR3 here is CASSVQALTYEQYF.

V usage is TRBV18 and J usage is TRBJ1-4; no DNA is available, so the TRBD1 call from TCRdb remains unchecked. The CDR3 extends over 15 amino acids. The germline V gene has CDR1 KGHSH and CDR2 LQKENI. The CDR3 here is CASTKSDSTPEKLFF.

The chain combines TRBV6-2 or TRBV6-3 with TRBJ2-7; TCRdb selects TRBD2, and the lack of DNA leaves this call unchecked. Germline V gene sequence: CDR1 MNHEY, CDR2 SVGEGT. The CDR3 is made up of 17 amino acids. CDR3 loop: CASSYLSSGGTSYEQYF.

This chain joins TRBV11-3 and TRBJ2-2; TCRdb names TRBD2, which stays unverified in the absence of DNA. Germline V lookup: CDR1 SGHNT, CDR2 YENEEA. The CDR3 has 18 amino acids. The CDR3: CASSTGLAELRNTGELFF.

J is TRBJ2-2 and V is TRBV6-2 or TRBV6-3; TCRdb selects TRBD1, and the lack of DNA leaves this call unchecked. Looked up from germline, CDR1 is MNHEY and CDR2 is SVGEGT. The CDR3 has 15 amino acids. The CDR3 is CASRTGQGNTGELFF.

The chain is built from TRBV20-1 and TRBJ1-2; TCRdb selects TRBD1, and the lack of DNA leaves this call unchecked. The germline V gene has CDR1 DFQATT and CDR2 SNEGSKA (reference sequence). CDR3 length equals 16 residues. CDR3 loop: CSASLIEGQGTDGYTF.

This rearrangement joins TRBV19 to TRBJ1-2; the TRBD1 assignment by TCRdb is unverifiable without DNA. Germline lookup yields CDR1 LNHDA and CDR2 SQIVND (reference sequence). The CDR3 is 15 residues long. CDR3 region: CASIGPGQGNYGYSF.

The chain uses TRBV12-3 or TRBV12-4 and TRBJ2-7; as DNA is missing, the TRBD1 call by TCRdb cannot be tested. There are 12 residues in the CDR3. The CDR3 here is CASGQTVYEQYF.

This sequence joins TRBV20-1 and TRBJ2-2. CDR3 length: 12 amino acids. The V gene's germline CDR1 is DFQATT and CDR2 SNEGSKA (reference sequence). The CDR3 protein is CSARVGTGELFF.

Here the CDR3 reads CASSLGIVDPVGNEQFF. The V call is TRBV11-2, the J call TRBJ2-1; TCRdb names TRBD1, which stays unverified in the absence of DNA. From germline, CDR1 is SGHAT and CDR2 FQNNGV. The CDR3 covers 17 residues.